This is a list of T cell receptor beta chains from one sample in a study of T cells of healthy individuals. MiXCR was run by TCRdb on the 5' RACE reads, yielding one entry per CDR3 protein. The table has more than 85,000 distinct CDR3 sequences, roughly 15% seen once. The receptors derive from a human donor in good health. CDR3s include the opening cysteine and the closing phenylalanine or tryptophan. The D gene is left open where the match is weak. Expanded clones get a size class; other rows say once, few or many, or leave the size out.

J,D,V,size,DNA,CDR3
TRBJ2-2,.,TRBV7-9,.,TGTGCCAGCAGCTTATCTTTAGGTCCCCCAACCGGGGAGCTGTTTTTT,CASSLSLGPPTGELFF
TRBJ1-1,.,TRBV6-2/TRBV6-3,.,TGTGCCAGCAGCTCTACCGGAGGGGGCACTGAAGCTTTCTTT,CASSSTGGGTEAFF
TRBJ2-3,TRBD1,TRBV5-1,.,TGCGCCAGCAGGACCCTTTGGACAGGAGGAGATACGCAGTATTTT,CASRTLWTGGDTQYF
TRBJ2-3,TRBD2,TRBV2,.,TGTGCCAGCAGTGAAGTCGGGACTAGCGGCACAGATACGCAGTATTTT,CASSEVGTSGTDTQYF
TRBJ2-3,.,TRBV7-2,few,TGTGCCAGCAGCCCCTCCTTAGCGGCTGATACGCAGTATTTT,CASSPSLAADTQYF
TRBJ2-1,.,TRBV4-1,many,TGCGCCAGCAGCCAATTGAGGGATCTCTACAATGAGCAGTTCTTC,CASSQLRDLYNEQFF
TRBJ1-2,.,TRBV24-1,.,TGTGCCACCAGTGATTTGGGGAATTATGGCTACACCTTC,CATSDLGNYGYTF
TRBJ2-3,.,TRBV6-2/TRBV6-3,many,TGTGCCAGCAGTTCTCCTTGGACCAGCACAGATACGCAGTATTTT,CASSSPWTSTDTQYF
TRBJ1-1,TRBD1,TRBV18,.,TGTGCCAGCTCAGACATTACAGGGGATACAGTGAACACTGAAGCTTTCTTT,CASSDITGDTVNTEAFF
TRBJ2-7,.,TRBV19,.,TGTGCCAGTATGGATCCTAGGTCCAACGAGCAGTACTTC,CASMDPRSNEQYF
TRBJ2-7,TRBD1,TRBV18,few,TGTGCCAGCTCAGCGACAGGGGCCTTCAAAGGCGAGCAGTACTTC,CASSATGAFKGEQYF
TRBJ1-4,.,TRBV4-1,many,TGCGCCAGCAGCCAAGTGCTCAATGAAAAACTGTTTTTT,CASSQVLNEKLFF
TRBJ1-1,.,TRBV3-2,few,TGTGCCAGCAGCCGGGGGTCGGGGATGAACACTGAAGCTTTCTTT,CASSRGSGMNTEAFF
TRBJ1-2,.,TRBV2,once,TGTGCCAGCAGTGAGCAGTATGGCTACACCTTC,CASSEQYGYTF
TRBJ1-1,.,TRBV21-1,few,TGTGCCAGCAGCGACCCGGGACAGATGGTTCCCCGGACCCCGTTGAGTGAAGCTTTCTTT,CASSDPGQMVPRTPLSEAFF
TRBJ2-5,.,TRBV7-2,many,TGTGCCAGCAGCTTAGCGCTGGGGTTGGGAGAGACCCAGTACTTC,CASSLALGLGETQYF
TRBJ1-1,.,TRBV7-2,many,TGTGCCAGCAGCCCATCGCAGATCATGAACACTGAAGCTTTCTTT,CASSPSQIMNTEAFF
TRBJ2-1,.,TRBV6-2/TRBV6-3,many,TGTGCCAGCAGATCTGCGGGCATGGAATATAATGAGCAGTTCTTC,CASRSAGMEYNEQFF
TRBJ2-1,TRBD2,TRBV15,.,TGTGCCACCAGCCCTATGCTAGGGACTAGCGTCCTTCAGGTCTTC,CATSPMLGTSVLQVF
TRBJ2-1,TRBD2,TRBV11-3,few,TGTGCCAGCAGCGCTAGCGGGAGTTGGAATGAGCAGTTCTTC,CASSASGSWNEQFF
TRBJ2-2,.,TRBV3-1,.,TGTGCCAGCAGCCAAGAGATCCAGGTCACCGGGGAGCTGTTTTTT,CASSQEIQVTGELFF
TRBJ1-2,.,TRBV12-3/TRBV12-4,.,TGTGCCAGCACGTTCCGGGGGGGGGACTATGGCTACACCTTC,CASTFRGGDYGYTF
TRBJ1-1,.,TRBV5-1,many,TGCGCCAGCACCACAGGGTCTCTAACTGAAGCTTTCTTT,CASTTGSLTEAFF
TRBJ2-1,TRBD2,TRBV6-2/TRBV6-3,many,TGTGCCAGCTCAACTAGCGGGGAGTACAATGAGCAGTTCTTC,CASSTSGEYNEQFF
TRBJ2-7,TRBD2,TRBV4-2,.,TGTGCCAGCAGCAGGACTAGCGGGGACGAGCGGTACGAGCAGTACTTC,CASSRTSGDERYEQYF
TRBJ1-5,TRBD1,TRBV6-6,.,TGTGCCAGCAGGGGGACAGGGTACAATCAGCCCCAGCATTTT,CASRGTGYNQPQHF
TRBJ2-7,TRBD2,TRBV7-2,.,TGTGCCAGCAGCTTACGTGAATTTGCTAGCGGGGGGTACGAGCAGTACTTC,CASSLREFASGGYEQYF
TRBJ2-1,TRBD2,TRBV10-3,many,TGTGCCATCAGTCAACTCTTTAGCGGGGGGGCCGATGAGCAGTTCTTC,CAISQLFSGGADEQFF
TRBJ2-7,.,TRBV6-1,.,TGTGCCAGCAGTGGGAACAGGGTTACCTACGAGCAGTACTTC,CASSGNRVTYEQYF
TRBJ1-1,TRBD1,TRBV7-8,.,TGTGCCAGCAGCTTGGGCTACGGACAGGGGGCGGGTGAAGCTTTCTTT,CASSLGYGQGAGEAFF
TRBJ2-7,TRBD1,TRBV20-1,few,TGCAGTGCTAGTAGGGGGACAGGGGTCTACGAGCAGTACTTC,CSASRGTGVYEQYF
TRBJ2-1,.,TRBV12-3/TRBV12-4,many,TGTGCCAGCAGCCAGGGTGGGTACAATGAGCAGTTCTTC,CASSQGGYNEQFF
TRBJ2-7,.,TRBV5-1,.,TGCGCCAGCAGCTTGAAGGCCTCCTACGAGCAGTACTTC,CASSLKASYEQYF
TRBJ2-7,.,TRBV20-1,few,TGCAGTGCTAGAGCTGTATACGAGCAGTACTTC,CSARAVYEQYF
TRBJ2-1,TRBD2,TRBV7-2,.,TGTGCCAGCAGCTTGGCTAGCGGGAACGCCTACAATGAGCAGTTCTTC,CASSLASGNAYNEQFF
TRBJ1-1,TRBD1,TRBV7-2,.,TGTGCCAGCAGAACGACCGGGACAGTGAACACTGAAGCTTTCTTT,CASRTTGTVNTEAFF
TRBJ2-4,.,TRBV27,.,TGTGCCAGCAGAGCGGGCCTTAAAAACATTCAGTACTTC,CASRAGLKNIQYF
TRBJ2-3,.,TRBV5-1,.,TGCGCCAGCAGCTTGGAAACTAGCACCAGCACAGATACGCAGTATTTT,CASSLETSTSTDTQYF
TRBJ2-7,TRBD1,TRBV6-5,few,TGTGCCAGCAGTTTGACAGGGGTAGTGTACGAGCAGTACTTC,CASSLTGVVYEQYF
TRBJ2-3,TRBD2,TRBV6-2/TRBV6-3,.,TGTGCCAGCAGTTATTTGCCTAGCGGAGAGGGGGATACGCAGTATTTT,CASSYLPSGEGDTQYF
TRBJ2-3,TRBD2,TRBV19,.,TGTGCCAGTAGTTCCAGCGGGAGGAGCACAGATACGCAGTATTTT,CASSSSGRSTDTQYF
TRBJ2-6,.,TRBV6-6,many,TGTGCCAGTTTAAAAGGCAACGTCCTGACTTTC,CASLKGNVLTF
TRBJ2-2,TRBD2,TRBV12-3/TRBV12-4,.,TGTGCCAGCAGTTTTCGACTAGCGGATACCCCTACCGGGGAGCTGTTTTTT,CASSFRLADTPTGELFF
TRBJ1-5,.,TRBV6-2/TRBV6-3,few,TGTGCCAGCAGTTGGACAGCCAGCAATCAGCCCCAGCATTTT,CASSWTASNQPQHF
TRBJ2-1,.,TRBV5-8,few,TGTGCCAGCAGTCTCCCGGGTTTTTCCTACAATGAGCAGTTCTTC,CASSLPGFSYNEQFF
TRBJ2-4,TRBD1,TRBV9,.,TGTGCCAGCAGCGTAGGGGGACAGGAAAACATTCAGTACTTC,CASSVGGQENIQYF
TRBJ2-2,TRBD1,TRBV24-1,few,TGTGCCACCAGTGACCCGGGACAGGGGTACACCGGGGAGCTGTTTTTT,CATSDPGQGYTGELFF
TRBJ2-1,.,TRBV28,.,TGTGCCAGCAGGCCTAGGGTGCCCTACAATGAGCAGTTCTTC,CASRPRVPYNEQFF